This T cell receptor beta chain was found in a study of cytomegalovirus exposure and HLA in healthy donors. CDR1 SGDLS and CDR2 YYNGEE come from the germline V gene. J lost 5 bases, V lost 4 bases, and 7 bases had no gene match. CDR3 length: 15 amino acids. PCR amplification relied on 60 Vbeta primers (plus 13 Jbeta primers). The assay was immunoSEQ multiplex PCR, and TCRdb's table has in-frame clones only and misses some. The profile covers about 70,000 clones, with 74% appearing a single time and over 10% taken by the ten largest. This TCR derives from a human donor in good health. The chain has TRBV9 and TRBJ2-1; 9 nucleotides line up with TRBD2. Material for sequencing was PBMCs. CDR3: CASSPPGTSHNEQFF. CDR3 nucleotide sequence: TGTGCCAGCAGCCCTCCCGGGACTAGCCACAATGAGCAGTTCTTC. Filled out from reference TRBV9 and TRBJ2-1, the complete variable domain reads DSGVTQTPKHLITATGQRVTLRCSPRSGDLSVYWYQQSLDQGLQFLIQYYNGEERAKGNILERFSAQQFPDLHSELNLSSLELGDSALYFCASSPPGTSHNEQFFGPGTRLTVL.